This is a list of T cell receptor beta chains from one sample in a study of T cells expressing NK-cell markers. Following a re-call of the 5' RACE reads, TCRdb has one entry per CDR3 protein and lacks DNA. The table gives about 380,000 distinct CDR3 sequences; the top ten clones make up around 5.3% of it. The source material was blood T cells: a sorted CD56 or NKG2C T cell subset, CD4+ or CD8+ T cells, or bulk PBMC T cells (not recorded which). Every receptor here comes from a man aged 18 to 69 in good health. The CDR3 runs from the conserved cysteine through the conserved F or W.

CASRGGGNIQYF,TRBV6-5,TRBJ2-4
CASSLGQGLGGANVLTF,TRBV6-5,TRBJ2-6
CAWSVIGKQYF,TRBV30,TRBJ2-3
CASSNLLAGVSGELFF,TRBV5-1,TRBJ2-2
CASSLDVQGALDSGANVLTF,TRBV12-3/TRBV12-4,TRBJ2-6
CASSSTSNEQYF,TRBV12-3/TRBV12-4,TRBJ2-7
CASSQRGSGNTIYF,TRBV16,TRBJ1-3
CASSSNTRNTEAFF,TRBV12-3/TRBV12-4,TRBJ1-1
CASSSAGTGEQFF,TRBV7-9,TRBJ2-1
CSVEEGTGGGYTF,TRBV29-1,TRBJ1-2
CASSPKNGYSGNTIYF,TRBV4-2,TRBJ1-3
CASSPRREETQYF,TRBV7-3,TRBJ2-5
CASSLASKGVAKNIQYF,TRBV28,TRBJ2-4
CASSNNARTEAFF,TRBV6-5,TRBJ1-1
CASSQGLTEQFF,TRBV7-9,TRBJ2-1
CASRDRGRLAKNIQYF,TRBV6-1,TRBJ2-4
CATSPGGRGNQPQHF,TRBV24-1,TRBJ1-5
CASSAQPGSSEQYF,TRBV7-2,TRBJ2-7
CAWTSDSLPQETQYF,TRBV30,TRBJ2-5
CASSWNYDTQYF,TRBV11-2,TRBJ2-3
CASTLNLDPVWNTGELFF,TRBV5-1,TRBJ2-2
CASSPGQPNEKLFF,TRBV5-1,TRBJ1-4
CASTMGGQGREQYF,TRBV12-3/TRBV12-4,TRBJ2-7
CASSRKRRGTSYNEQFF,TRBV4-2,TRBJ2-1
CASSEDGLGLETQYF,TRBV9,TRBJ2-5
CASSLAPGMNTEAFF,TRBV7-6,TRBJ1-1
CASSLDGGLGEQFF,TRBV11-2,TRBJ2-1
CASSQDLVIETQYF,TRBV3-1,TRBJ2-5
CASSSTGGQNIQYF,TRBV7-3,TRBJ2-4
CASSLELGPTGELFF,TRBV7-2,TRBJ2-2
CATSLRQTSGNEQYF,TRBV15,TRBJ2-7
CASSYPLTGLVYGYTF,TRBV6-5,TRBJ1-2
CASRGGNQPQHF,TRBV6-6,TRBJ1-5
CASSHGTGNTLSYEQYF,TRBV4-2,TRBJ2-7
CAIRIGQIIPSGANVLTF,TRBV10-3,TRBJ2-6
CASSFFRTGLDTQYF,TRBV7-9,TRBJ2-3
CASMVWVHEQYF,TRBV2,TRBJ2-7
CASSLYRPGGDNEQFF,TRBV3-1,TRBJ2-1
CSAKTGRPATNYGYTF,TRBV20-1,TRBJ1-2
CASSLRILAGGHNEQFF,TRBV27,TRBJ2-1
CASSLDGGGGETQYF,TRBV7-9,TRBJ2-5
CATSDSGQVWQPQHF,TRBV24-1,TRBJ1-5